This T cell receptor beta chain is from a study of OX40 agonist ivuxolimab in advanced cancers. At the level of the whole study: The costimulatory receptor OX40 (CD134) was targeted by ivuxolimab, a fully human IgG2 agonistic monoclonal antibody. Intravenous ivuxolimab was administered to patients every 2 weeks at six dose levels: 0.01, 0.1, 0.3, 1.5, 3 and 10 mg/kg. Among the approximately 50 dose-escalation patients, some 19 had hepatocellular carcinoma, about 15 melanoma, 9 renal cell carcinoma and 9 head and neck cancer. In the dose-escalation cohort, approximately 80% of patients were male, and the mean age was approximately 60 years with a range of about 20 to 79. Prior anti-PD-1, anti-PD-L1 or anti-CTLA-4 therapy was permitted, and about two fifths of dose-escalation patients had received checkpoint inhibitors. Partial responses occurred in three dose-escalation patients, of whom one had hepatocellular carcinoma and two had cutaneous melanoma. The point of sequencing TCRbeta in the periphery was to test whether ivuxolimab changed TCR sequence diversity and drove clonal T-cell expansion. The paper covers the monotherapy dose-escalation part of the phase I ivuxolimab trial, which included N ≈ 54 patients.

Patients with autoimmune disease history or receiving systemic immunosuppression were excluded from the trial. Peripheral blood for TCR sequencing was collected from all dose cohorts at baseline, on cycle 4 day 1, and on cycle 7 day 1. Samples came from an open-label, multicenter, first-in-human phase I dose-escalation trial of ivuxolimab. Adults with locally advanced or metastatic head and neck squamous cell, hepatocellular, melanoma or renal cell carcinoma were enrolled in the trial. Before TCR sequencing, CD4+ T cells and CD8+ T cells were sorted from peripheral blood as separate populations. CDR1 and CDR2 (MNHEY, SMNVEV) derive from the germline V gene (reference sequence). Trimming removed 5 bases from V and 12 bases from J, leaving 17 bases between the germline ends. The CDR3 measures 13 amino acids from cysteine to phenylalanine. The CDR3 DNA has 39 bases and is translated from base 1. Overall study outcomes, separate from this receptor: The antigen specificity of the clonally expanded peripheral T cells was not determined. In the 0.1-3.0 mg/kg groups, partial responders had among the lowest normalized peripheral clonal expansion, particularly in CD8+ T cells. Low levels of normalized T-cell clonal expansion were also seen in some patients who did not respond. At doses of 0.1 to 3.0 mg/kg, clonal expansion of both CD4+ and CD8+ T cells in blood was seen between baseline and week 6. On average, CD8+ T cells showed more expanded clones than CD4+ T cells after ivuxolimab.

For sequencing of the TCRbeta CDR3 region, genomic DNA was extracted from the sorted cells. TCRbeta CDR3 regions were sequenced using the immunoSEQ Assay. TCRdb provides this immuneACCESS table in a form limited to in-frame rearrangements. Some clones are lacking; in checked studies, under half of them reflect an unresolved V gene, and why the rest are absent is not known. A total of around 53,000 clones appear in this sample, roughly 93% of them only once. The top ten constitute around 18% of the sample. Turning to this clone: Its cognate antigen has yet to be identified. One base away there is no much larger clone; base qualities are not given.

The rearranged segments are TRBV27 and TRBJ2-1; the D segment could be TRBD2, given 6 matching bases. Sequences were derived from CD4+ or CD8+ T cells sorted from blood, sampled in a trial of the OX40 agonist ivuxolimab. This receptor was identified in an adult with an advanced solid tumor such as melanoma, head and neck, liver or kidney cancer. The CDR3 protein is CASSPTVAGRQFF. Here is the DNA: TGTGCCAGCAGTCCCACCGTGGCGGGACGGCAGTTCTTC.